What follows are 25 T cell receptor beta chains derived from one specimen sequenced in a study of Ad26.COV2.S vaccination and SARS-CoV-2 variants. The protocol was immunoSEQ multiplex PCR, while the TCRdb copy is restricted to in-frame clones and leaves out a portion. The data show just over 350,000 clones, around 90% seen once. The material sequenced was peripheral blood, taken after recovery from COVID-19. Receptors originate from a human donor who had recovered from COVID-19.

Only one count was recorded for this clone. The rearrangement uses TRBV2 and TRBJ1-4, with D possibly being TRBD1 (6 bases). CDR3 length: 14 residues. Germline V gene sequence: CDR1 SNHLY, CDR2 FYNNEI. V was clipped by 8 bases and J by 8 bases, with 18 bases between them. The CDR3 region is CASGTPMRKEKLFF. DNA for the CDR3: TGTGCCAGCGGGACACCCATGAGAAAGGAAAAACTGTTTTTT.

This sequence joins TRBV9 and TRBJ2-1, with D unresolved. CDR1 and CDR2 (germline): SGDLS, YYNGEE. Trimming pared 0 bases from V and 3 bases from J, leaving 13 bases between. The CDR3 runs 16 residues. The CDR3 DNA sequence: TGTGCCAGCAGCGTAGACGTCTCCCCCTACTACAATGAGCAGTTCTTC. Translating gives CASSVDVSPYYNEQFF.

This clone has only one observation. The chain is built from TRBV6-2 or TRBV6-3 and TRBJ1-2; D not resolved. Germline values: CDR1 MNHEY, CDR2 SVGEGT. Trimming took off 4 bases at V and 8 bases at J, with 26 bases between the two ends. The CDR3 is 17 amino acids. The CDR3 DNA reads as TGTGCCAGCAGTTCGAAGCATAGAACGGACTCCCTCGGGGGCTACACCTTC. Its protein product is CASSSKHRTDSLGGYTF.

The J gene is TRBJ2-1, the V gene TRBV19, with D perhaps matching TRBD2 (7 bases). Per the germline V gene, CDR1 is LNHDA and CDR2 is SQIVND (reference sequence). This CDR3 has 15 residues. V gave up 6 bases and J gave up 5 bases, with 17 bases separating them. CDR3 sequence reads: CASREWGGPDNEQFF. CDR3 DNA sequence: TGTGCCAGTAGGGAGTGGGGGGGGCCGGACAATGAGCAGTTCTTC.

The sample holds one count of this clone. The rearrangement joins TRBV6-6 to TRBJ2-2, with D perhaps TRBD1 or TRBD2 (6 bases each). Germline V gives CDR1 MNHNY, CDR2 SVGAGI (reference sequence). The CDR3 extends over 12 amino acids. Between the trimmed V and J ends, which lost 7 bases and 6 bases, there was a span of 9 bases. CDR3 residues: CASIRGPGELFF. The CDR3, as DNA: TGTGCCAGCATCCGGGGGCCCGGGGAGCTGTTTTTT.

The chain joins TRBV5-6 to TRBJ1-3; no reliable D call. V dropped 0 bases and J dropped 6 bases, with 7 bases sitting between them. The CDR3 sequence is 13 residues long. Germline loops: CDR1 SGHDT, CDR2 YYEEEE. For the CDR3, the DNA is TGTGCCAGCAGCTTGGCCAATGTAAACACCATATATTTT. Its protein product is CASSLANVNTIYF.

The chain combines TRBV24-1 with TRBJ2-1; TRBD2 agrees at 10 bases. CDR1 and CDR2 from the germline V gene are KGHDR and SFDVKD. J lost 5 bases, V lost 2 bases, and 5 bases had no gene match. CDR3 size: 16 residues. The CDR3 DNA is TGTGCCACCAGTGATTCTCTAGCGGGGGACCACAATGAGCAGTTCTTC. Its translation: CATSDSLAGDHNEQFF.

The rearrangement uses TRBV6-5 and TRBJ2-3; no clear D. Looked up from germline, CDR1 is MNHEY and CDR2 is SVGAGI. The CDR3 consists of 14 residues. The V and J ends lost 0 bases and 4 bases respectively, with 8 bases between them. CDR3 coding DNA: TGTGCCAGCAGTTACTCGCCGAGCGCAGATACGCAGTATTTT. Translated: CASSYSPSADTQYF.

The V gene is TRBV7-2, the J gene TRBJ2-2, with D unresolved. Germline CDR1 is SGHTA and CDR2 is FQGNSA. Trimming removed 5 bases at V and 6 bases at J, with 10 bases between. The CDR3 is 13 residues long. CDR3: CASSGRTPGELFF. The CDR3 DNA follows: TGTGCCAGCAGCGGCCGGACGCCCGGGGAGCTGTTTTTT.

This sequence joins TRBV3-1 (or the pseudogene TRBV3-2) and TRBJ2-3; 9 positions agree with TRBD1. This CDR3 region has 14 residues. J lost 2 bases, V lost 10 bases, and 7 bases had no gene match. CDR1 and CDR2 (germline): LGHDT, YNNKEL (reference sequence). As DNA, the CDR3 is TGTGCCATCTGGGGACAGGGAGACACAGATACGCAGTATTTT. Residues: CAIWGQGDTDTQYF.

CDR3 loop: CASSQDSRAANEKLFF. In nucleotides, the CDR3 is TGCGCCAGCAGCCAAGATTCCCGGGCTGCTAATGAAAAACTGTTTTTT. The genes are TRBV4-3 and TRBJ1-4; D unclear. V was cut by 0 bases and J by 3 bases, with 11 bases left in between. The CDR3 totals 16 residues. Germline CDR1 LGHNA, CDR2 YSLEER.

To note about this clone: The same CDR3 can be traced to other DNA sequences in this sample. The chain is built from TRBV9 and TRBJ2-7; TRBD2 aligns across 7 bases. V shed 0 bases and J 2 bases; nucleotides not matched to a gene: 2. CDR1 is SGDLS, CDR2 YYNGEE, per germline. The CDR3 covers 14 residues. The CDR3 protein is CASSVGGGAYEQYF. The DNA of the CDR3 is TGTGCCAGCAGCGTAGGTGGGGGGGCCTACGAGCAGTACTTC.

The CDR3: CASSVGSNQPQHF. As DNA, the CDR3 is TGTGCCAGCAGCGTAGGGAGCAATCAGCCCCAGCATTTT. The chain is built from TRBV9 and TRBJ1-5; no clear D gene. Germline CDR1 and CDR2: SGDLS and YYNGEE. Trimming shortened V by 0 bases and J by 1 base, and 2 bases separated the two germline ends. CDR3 length equals 13 residues.

This clone was seen only once. The rearrangement uses TRBV10-1 and TRBJ2-3; perhaps D is TRBD1 or TRBD2 (5 bases each). The CDR3 length is 14 residues. CDR1 is WNHNN and CDR2 is SYGVQD in the germline V gene (reference sequence). V dropped 5 bases and J dropped 9 bases, with 18 bases sitting between them. The CDR3 here is CASSSGTPSGTQYF. The CDR3 DNA is TGCGCCAGCAGTTCTGGGACCCCTTCAGGGACGCAGTATTTT.

This chain links TRBV5-1 with TRBJ1-1; D is undetermined. Trimming shortened V by 4 bases and J by 4 bases, and 8 bases separated the two germline ends. The CDR3 loop spans 12 amino acids. CDR1 is SGHRS and CDR2 is YFSETQ in the germline V gene. The CDR3, as DNA: TGCGCCAGCAGCCCAGTGGGCACTGAAGCTTTCTTT. Amino acid sequence: CASSPVGTEAFF.

This clone was seen once. The chain employs TRBV3-1 (or the pseudogene TRBV3-2) and TRBJ2-1; no definite D call. V dropped 0 bases and J dropped 0 bases, with 12 bases sitting between them. The CDR3 sequence is 17 residues long. Germline CDR1 reads LGHDT; CDR2 reads YNNKEL (reference sequence). CDR3 loop: CASSQDRLVSSYNEQFF. The CDR3 DNA reads as TGTGCCAGCAGCCAAGATCGTCTAGTTAGCTCCTACAATGAGCAGTTCTTC.

The chain has TRBV5-1 and TRBJ2-7; either TRBD1 or TRBD2 may supply D (5 bases each). The CDR3 length is 13 residues. CDR1 is SGHRS, CDR2 YFSETQ, per germline. V lost 1 base and J lost 2, with 7 bases in between. CDR3 amino acids: CASSLLGAYEQYF. The CDR3 nucleotides are TGCGCCAGCAGCTTGCTGGGGGCCTACGAGCAGTACTTC.

This clone was picked up a small number of times. This chain connects TRBV4-1 to TRBJ2-7; D possibly corresponds to TRBD1 (5 bases). Germline V gene data show CDR1 as MGHRA and CDR2 as YSYEKL. The CDR3 totals 14 residues. The ends were cut back, 1 base at V and 5 bases at J, with 12 bases in the middle. This chain's CDR3 is CASSQAVRVNEQYF. CDR3 DNA sequence: TGCGCCAGCAGCCAAGCGGTCAGGGTAAACGAGCAGTACTTC.

The sample holds one count of this clone. CDR3 residues: CASSAQGASQPQHF. CDR3 bases: TGTGCCAGCAGCGCACAGGGGGCAAGTCAGCCCCAGCATTTT. V gene TRBV5-4 combines with J gene TRBJ1-5, with 9 positions matching TRBD1. The germline V gene encodes CDR1 SGHNT and CDR2 YYREEE (reference sequence). This CDR3 region has 14 residues. With V trimmed by 4 bases and J by 6 bases, 5 bases remained unmatched.

This clone was seen only once. The chain uses TRBV11-2 and TRBJ2-2; 7 nucleotides line up with TRBD1. The J segment lost 4 bases and the V segment lost 6 bases, leaving 11 bases of the junction unmatched. The V gene's germline CDR1 is SGHAT and CDR2 FQNNGV. This CDR3 has 16 residues. The chain's CDR3 is CASRDIGTAPTGELFF. The CDR3 nucleotides read TGTGCCAGCAGGGACATCGGGACAGCTCCCACCGGGGAGCTGTTTTTT.

The rearrangement links TRBV6-5 to TRBJ2-7, with unresolved D. The ends were cut back, 1 base at V and 4 bases at J, with 17 bases in the middle. Germline loops: CDR1 MNHEY, CDR2 SVGAGI. CDR3 length: 16 amino acids. The CDR3, as DNA: TGTGCCAGCAGTTACTTGACGGTGGCCGCTGAGTACGAGCAGTACTTC. Its translation: CASSYLTVAAEYEQYF.

V gene TRBV5-1 combines with J gene TRBJ2-5; D is possibly TRBD1 (6 bases). The germline gives CDR1 SGHRS, CDR2 YFSETQ. The CDR3 loop spans 14 amino acids. Trimming cost V 0 bases and J 5 bases, with 11 bases left between them. Written as DNA, the CDR3 is TGCGCCAGCAGCTTGGAGGGGGTTACCGAGACCCAGTACTTC. As protein: CASSLEGVTETQYF.

This rearrangement joins TRBV4-1 to TRBJ2-4; the D is unclear. The germline V and J ends were trimmed by 4 bases and 5 bases, with 12 bases remaining between them. This CDR3 is 14 amino acids long. Germline V CDR1 and CDR2: MGHRA, YSYEKL. The CDR3 sequence is CASSRFSVENIQYF. Written as DNA, the CDR3 is TGCGCCAGCAGCCGGTTCTCGGTCGAAAACATTCAGTACTTC.

Details on this clone: The sample contains more than one DNA sequence encoding this CDR3. J is TRBJ1-1 and V is TRBV6-5; TRBD1 is a possible D gene (6 bases). Germline CDR1 MNHEY, CDR2 SVGAGI. The CDR3 has 15 amino acids. The germline V and J ends were trimmed by 0 bases and 0 bases, with 8 bases remaining between them. CDR3 in amino acids: CASSYSTGLNTEAFF. The CDR3 bases are TGTGCCAGCAGTTACTCCACAGGGTTGAACACTGAAGCTTTCTTT.

The CDR3 bases are TGTGCCAGCAGTGAATTACTAGCGAATACCTACGAGCAGTACTTC. This gives the protein CASSELLANTYEQYF. The V and J genes are TRBV2 and TRBJ2-7; 7 bases are shared with TRBD2. V trimming: 2 bases; J trimming: 2 bases; junction bases outside the gene matches: 6. Looked up from germline, CDR1 is SNHLY and CDR2 is FYNNEI. The CDR3 sequence is 15 residues long. The whole variable domain, remainder taken from reference TRBV2 and TRBJ2-7, is EPEVTQTPSHQVTQMGQEVILRCVPISNHLYFYWYRQILGQKVEFLVSFYNNEISEKSEIFDDQFSVERPDGSNFTLKIRSTKLEDSAMYFCASSELLANTYEQYFGPGTRLTVT.